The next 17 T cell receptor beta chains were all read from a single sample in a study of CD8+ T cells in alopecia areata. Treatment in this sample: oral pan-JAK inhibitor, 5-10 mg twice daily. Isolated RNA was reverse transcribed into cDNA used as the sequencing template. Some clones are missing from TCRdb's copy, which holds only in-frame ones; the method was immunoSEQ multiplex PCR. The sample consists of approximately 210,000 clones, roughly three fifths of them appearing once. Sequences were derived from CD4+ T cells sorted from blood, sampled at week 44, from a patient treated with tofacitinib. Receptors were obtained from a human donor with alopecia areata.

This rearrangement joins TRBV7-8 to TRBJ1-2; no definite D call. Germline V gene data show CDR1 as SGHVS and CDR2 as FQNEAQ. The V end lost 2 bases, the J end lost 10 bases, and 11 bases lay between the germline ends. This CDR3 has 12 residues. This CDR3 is CASSLKGWDYTF. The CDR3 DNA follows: TGTGCCAGCAGCTTAAAGGGTTGGGACTACACCTTC.

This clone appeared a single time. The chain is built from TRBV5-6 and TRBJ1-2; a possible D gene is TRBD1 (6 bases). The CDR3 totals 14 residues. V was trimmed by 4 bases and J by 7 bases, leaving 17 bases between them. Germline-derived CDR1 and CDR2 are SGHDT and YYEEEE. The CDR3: CASSLGHGRSGYTF. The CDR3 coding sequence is TGTGCCAGCAGCCTGGGACATGGCCGATCTGGCTACACCTTC.

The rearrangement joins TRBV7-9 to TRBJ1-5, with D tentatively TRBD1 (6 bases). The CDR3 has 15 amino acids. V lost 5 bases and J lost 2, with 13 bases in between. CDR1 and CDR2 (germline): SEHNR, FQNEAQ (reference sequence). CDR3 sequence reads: CASSPGRQGNQPQHF. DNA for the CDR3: TGTGCCAGCAGCCCCGGTAGACAGGGCAATCAGCCCCAGCATTTT. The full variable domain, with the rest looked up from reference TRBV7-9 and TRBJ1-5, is DTGVSQNPRHKITKRGQNVTFRCDPISEHNRLYWYRQTLGQGPEFLTYFQNEAQLEKSRLLSDRFSAERPKGSFSTLEIQRTEQGDSAMYLCASSPGRQGNQPQHFGDGTRLSIL.

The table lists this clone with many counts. CDR3 in amino acids: CASSALTGGHQPQHF. CDR3 nucleotides: TGTGCCAGCAGTGCTTTGACAGGGGGTCATCAGCCCCAGCATTTT. The J gene is TRBJ1-5, the V gene TRBV6-1; TRBD1 matches 9 bases. Trimming at V came to 4 bases and at J to 5 bases, leaving 6 bases not matched to a gene. Germline CDR1 and CDR2: MNHNS and SASEGT. This CDR3 has 15 amino acids.

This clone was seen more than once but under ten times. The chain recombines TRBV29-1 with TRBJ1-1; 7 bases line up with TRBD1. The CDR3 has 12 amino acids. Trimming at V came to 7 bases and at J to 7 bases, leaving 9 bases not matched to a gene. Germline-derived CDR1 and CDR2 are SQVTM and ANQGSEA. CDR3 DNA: TGCAGCGCACCGGGGACAGAAATTGAAGCTTTCTTT. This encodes CSAPGTEIEAFF.

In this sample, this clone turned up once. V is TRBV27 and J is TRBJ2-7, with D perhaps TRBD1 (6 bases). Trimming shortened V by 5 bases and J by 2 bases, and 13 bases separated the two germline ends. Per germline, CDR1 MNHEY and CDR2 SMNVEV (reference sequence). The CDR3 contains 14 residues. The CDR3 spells CASSTIQGPYEQYF. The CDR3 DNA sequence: TGTGCCAGCAGTACAATACAGGGTCCCTACGAGCAGTACTTC.

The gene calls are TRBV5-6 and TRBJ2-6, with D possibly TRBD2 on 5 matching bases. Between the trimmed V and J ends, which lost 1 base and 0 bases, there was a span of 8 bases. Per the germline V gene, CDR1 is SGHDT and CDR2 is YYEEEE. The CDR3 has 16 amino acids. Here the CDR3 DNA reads TGTGCCAGCAGCTTGAGGGCGGGCTCTGGGGCCAACGTCCTGACTTTC. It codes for CASSLRAGSGANVLTF.

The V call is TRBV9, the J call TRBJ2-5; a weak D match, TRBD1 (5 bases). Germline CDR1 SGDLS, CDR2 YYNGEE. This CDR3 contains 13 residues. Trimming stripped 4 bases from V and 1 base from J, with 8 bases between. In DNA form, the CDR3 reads TGTGCCAGCAGCAGGACAACCCAAGAGACCCAGTACTTC. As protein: CASSRTTQETQYF.

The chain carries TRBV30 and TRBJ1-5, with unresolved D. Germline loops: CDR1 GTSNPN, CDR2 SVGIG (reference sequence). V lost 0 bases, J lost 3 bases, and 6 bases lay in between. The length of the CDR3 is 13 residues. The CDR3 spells CAWSVQANQPQHF. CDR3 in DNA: TGTGCCTGGAGTGTCCAGGCCAATCAGCCCCAGCATTTT.

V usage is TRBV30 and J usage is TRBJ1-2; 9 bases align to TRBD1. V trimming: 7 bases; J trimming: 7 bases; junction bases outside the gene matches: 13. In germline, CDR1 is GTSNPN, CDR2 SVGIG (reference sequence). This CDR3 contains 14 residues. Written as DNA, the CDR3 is TGTGCCTTGTACCGGACAGGGGAGGCGGGTGGCTACACCTTC. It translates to CALYRTGEAGGYTF. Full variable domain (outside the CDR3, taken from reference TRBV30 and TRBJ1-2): SQTIHQWPATLVQPVGSPLSLECTVEGTSNPNLYWYRQAAGRGLQLLFYSVGIGQISSEVPQNLSASRPQDRQFILSSKKLLLSDSGFYLCALYRTGEAGGYTFGSGTRLTVV.

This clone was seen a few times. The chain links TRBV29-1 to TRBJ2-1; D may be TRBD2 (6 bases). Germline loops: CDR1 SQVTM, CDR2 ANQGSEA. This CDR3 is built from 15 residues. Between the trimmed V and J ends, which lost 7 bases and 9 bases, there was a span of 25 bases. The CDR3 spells CSASNQEGTPGEQFF. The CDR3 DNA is TGCAGCGCCTCGAATCAGGAGGGAACCCCGGGTGAGCAGTTCTTC.

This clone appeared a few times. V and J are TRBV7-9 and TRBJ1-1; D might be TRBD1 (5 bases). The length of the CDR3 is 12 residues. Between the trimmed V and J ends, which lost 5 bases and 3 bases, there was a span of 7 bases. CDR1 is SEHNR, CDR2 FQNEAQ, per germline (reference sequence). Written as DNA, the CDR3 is TGTGCCAGCAGCCGAGGGGACACTGAAGCTTTCTTT. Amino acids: CASSRGDTEAFF.

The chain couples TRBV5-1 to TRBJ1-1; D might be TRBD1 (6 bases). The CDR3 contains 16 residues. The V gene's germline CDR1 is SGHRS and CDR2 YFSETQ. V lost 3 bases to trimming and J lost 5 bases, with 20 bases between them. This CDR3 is CASSSETGTRMTEAFF. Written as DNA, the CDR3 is TGCGCCAGCAGCTCGGAAACAGGGACCAGGATGACTGAAGCTTTCTTT.

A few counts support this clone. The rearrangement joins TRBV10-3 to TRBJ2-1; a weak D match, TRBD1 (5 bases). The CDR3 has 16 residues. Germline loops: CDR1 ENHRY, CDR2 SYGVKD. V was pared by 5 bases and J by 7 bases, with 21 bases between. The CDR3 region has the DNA TGTGCCATCAGTAGACGAGACAGCCACGGCAGGAATGAGCAGTTCTTC. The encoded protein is CAISRRDSHGRNEQFF.

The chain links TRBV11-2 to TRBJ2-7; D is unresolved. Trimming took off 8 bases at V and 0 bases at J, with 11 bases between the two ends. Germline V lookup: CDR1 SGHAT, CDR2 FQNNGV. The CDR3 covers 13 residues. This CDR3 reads CASGKDDSYEQYF. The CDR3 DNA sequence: TGTGCCAGCGGAAAAGATGACTCCTACGAGCAGTACTTC. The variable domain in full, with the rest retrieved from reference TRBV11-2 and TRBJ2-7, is EAGVAQSPRYKIIEKRQSVAFWCNPISGHATLYWYQQILGQGPKLLIQFQNNGVVDDSQLPKDRFSAERLKGVDSTLKIQPAKLEDSAVYLCASGKDDSYEQYFGPGTRLTVT.

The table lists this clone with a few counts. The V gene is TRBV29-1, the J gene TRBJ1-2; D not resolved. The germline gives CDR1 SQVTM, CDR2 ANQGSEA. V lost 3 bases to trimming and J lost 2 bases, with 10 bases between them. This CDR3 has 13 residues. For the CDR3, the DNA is TGCAGCGTTGACGCGGCCCTAAACTATGGCTACACCTTC. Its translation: CSVDAALNYGYTF.

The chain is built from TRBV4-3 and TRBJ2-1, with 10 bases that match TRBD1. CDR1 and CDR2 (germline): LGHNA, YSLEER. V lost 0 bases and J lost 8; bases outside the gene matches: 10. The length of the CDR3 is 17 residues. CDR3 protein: CASSQEVEGQGSHEQFF. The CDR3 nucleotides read TGCGCCAGCAGCCAAGAAGTGGAGGGACAGGGGAGCCATGAGCAGTTCTTC.